Sequencing of this TCR beta chain was carried out in a study of OX40 agonist ivuxolimab in advanced cancers. Turning to the study itself: The group had a mean age of around 60 years, ranged from roughly 23 to 85, and was approximately 81% male.

From germline, CDR1 is LGHNT and CDR2 FRNRAP. The CDR3 length is 13 residues. Trimming cost V 3 bases and J 3 bases, with 8 bases left between them. Data came from immunoSEQ multiplex PCR; TCRdb stores just in-frame clones and leaves some out. The repertoire includes 95,000 to 150,000 clones, about nine tenths of them detected once, and under 0.95% sits in the top ten. Turning to this clone: The antigen remains unidentified.

Notes on the study in general: Determination of antigen specificity was not performed for the expanded peripheral T cells. Doses of 0.1 to 3.0 mg/kg were accompanied by clonal expansion of CD4+ and CD8+ blood T cells by week 6.

This specimen consisted of CD4+ or CD8+ T cells sorted from blood, obtained in a trial of the OX40 agonist ivuxolimab. The sequence came from an adult with an advanced solid tumor such as melanoma, head and neck, liver or kidney cancer. V usage is TRBV12-5 and J usage is TRBJ1-1, with D tentatively TRBD1 (6 bases). The CDR3 coding sequence is TGTGCTAGTGGTTTTTCAGGGGACACTGAAGCTTTCTTT. It translates to CASGFSGDTEAFF.